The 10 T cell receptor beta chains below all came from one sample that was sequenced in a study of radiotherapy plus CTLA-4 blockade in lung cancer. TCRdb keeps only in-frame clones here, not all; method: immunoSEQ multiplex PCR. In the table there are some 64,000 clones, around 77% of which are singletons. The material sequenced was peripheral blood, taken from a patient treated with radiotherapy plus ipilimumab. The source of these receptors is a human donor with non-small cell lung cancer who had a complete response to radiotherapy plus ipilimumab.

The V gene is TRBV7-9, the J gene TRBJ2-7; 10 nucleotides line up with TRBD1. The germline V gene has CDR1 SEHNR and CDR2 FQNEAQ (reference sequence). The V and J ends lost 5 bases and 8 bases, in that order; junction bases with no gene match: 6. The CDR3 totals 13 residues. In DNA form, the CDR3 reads TGTGCCAGCAGCCAAGAAGACAGGGGGCAGCAGTACTTC. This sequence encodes CASSQEDRGQQYF.

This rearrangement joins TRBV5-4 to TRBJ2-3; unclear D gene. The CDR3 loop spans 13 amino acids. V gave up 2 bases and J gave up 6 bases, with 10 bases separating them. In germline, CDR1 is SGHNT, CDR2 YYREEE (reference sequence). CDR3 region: CASSFGFGDTQYF. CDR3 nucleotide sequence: TGTGCCAGCAGCTTTGGGTTTGGGGATACGCAGTATTTT.

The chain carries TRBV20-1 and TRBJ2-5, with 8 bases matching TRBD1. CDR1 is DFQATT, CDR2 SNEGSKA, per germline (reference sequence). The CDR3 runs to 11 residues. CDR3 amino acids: CSGQGQETQYF. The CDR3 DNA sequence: TGCAGCGGACAGGGCCAAGAGACCCAGTACTTC.

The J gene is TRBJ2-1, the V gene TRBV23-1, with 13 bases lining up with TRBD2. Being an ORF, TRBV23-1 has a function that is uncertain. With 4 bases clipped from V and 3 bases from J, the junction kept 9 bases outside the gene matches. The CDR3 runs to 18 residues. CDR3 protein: CASSPDRGLAGIYNEQFF. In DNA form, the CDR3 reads TGCGCCAGCAGTCCGGACAGGGGACTAGCGGGAATCTACAATGAGCAGTTCTTC.

The CDR3 bases are TGTGCCAGCAGGTCAGGGTCGGGGACCTATGGCTACACCTTC. This encodes CASRSGSGTYGYTF. The rearrangement uses TRBV28 and TRBJ1-2; weak D call: TRBD1 (5 bases). V was cut by 6 bases and J by 4 bases, with 15 bases left in between. CDR1 and CDR2 (germline): MDHEN, SYDVKM. This CDR3 comprises 14 residues.

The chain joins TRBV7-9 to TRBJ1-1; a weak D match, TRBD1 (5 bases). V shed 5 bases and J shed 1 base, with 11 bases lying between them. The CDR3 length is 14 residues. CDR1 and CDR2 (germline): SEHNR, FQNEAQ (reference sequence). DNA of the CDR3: TGTGCCAGCAGCATTCGGGGCACGAACACTGAAGCTTTCTTT. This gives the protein CASSIRGTNTEAFF.

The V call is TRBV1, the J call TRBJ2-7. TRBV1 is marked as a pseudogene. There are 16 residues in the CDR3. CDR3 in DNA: TGCACCAGCAGCCAAGGGAACAGGAGTTGTGACTACGAGCAGTACGTC. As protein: CTSSQGNRSCDYEQYV.

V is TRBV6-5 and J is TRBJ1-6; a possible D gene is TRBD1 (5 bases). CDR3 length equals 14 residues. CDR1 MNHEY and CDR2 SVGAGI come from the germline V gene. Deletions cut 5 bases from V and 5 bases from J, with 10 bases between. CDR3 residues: CASSGRGHNSPLHF. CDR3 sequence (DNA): TGTGCCAGCAGTGGCCGGGGCCATAATTCACCCCTCCACTTT.

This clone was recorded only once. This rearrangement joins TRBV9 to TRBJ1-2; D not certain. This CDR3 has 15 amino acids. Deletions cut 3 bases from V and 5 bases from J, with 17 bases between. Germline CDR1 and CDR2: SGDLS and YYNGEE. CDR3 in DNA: TGTGCCAGCAGCGAGGGAGTATTATCTACATATGGCTACACCTTC. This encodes CASSEGVLSTYGYTF.

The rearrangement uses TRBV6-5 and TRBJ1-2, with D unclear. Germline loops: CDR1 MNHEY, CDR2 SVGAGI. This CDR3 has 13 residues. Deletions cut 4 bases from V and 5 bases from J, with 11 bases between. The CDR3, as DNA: TGTGCCAGCAGTTTCCTCGGCAGTTATGGCTACACCTTC. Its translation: CASSFLGSYGYTF.